This T cell receptor (beta chain) was recovered during a study of blood T cell repertoires in COVID-19. TCRdb keeps only in-frame clones here, not all; method: immunoSEQ multiplex PCR. The sample gives roughly 450,000 clones, around 90% of which show up once; more than 0.55% is in the top ten. The CDR3 spans 13 residues. V lost 10 bases and J lost 1, with 12 bases in between. Germline assignment: CDR1 MNHEY and CDR2 SVGAGI. The TCR sequence derives from a man between 18 and 29 years old who had recovered from COVID-19. Sequencing was done on a sample of PBMCs or T cells enriched from blood (not recorded which). The chain uses TRBV6-5 and TRBJ2-3; D is undetermined. DNA of the CDR3: TGTGCCACCTTTGCTAGAGGCACAGATACGCAGTATTTT. Amino acid sequence: CATFARGTDTQYF.